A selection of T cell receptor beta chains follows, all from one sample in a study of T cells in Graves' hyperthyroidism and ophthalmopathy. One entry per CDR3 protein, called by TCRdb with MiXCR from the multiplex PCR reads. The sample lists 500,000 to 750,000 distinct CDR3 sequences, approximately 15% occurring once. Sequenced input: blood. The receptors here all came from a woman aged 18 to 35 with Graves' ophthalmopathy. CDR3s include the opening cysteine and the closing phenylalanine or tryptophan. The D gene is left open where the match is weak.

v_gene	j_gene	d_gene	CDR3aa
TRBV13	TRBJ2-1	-	CASSPHRTDQRFF
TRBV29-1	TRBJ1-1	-	CSVRLGADTEAFF
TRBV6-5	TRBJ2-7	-	CASSYSGRGTADEQYF
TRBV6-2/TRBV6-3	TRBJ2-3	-	CASSYSRGKRTDTQYF
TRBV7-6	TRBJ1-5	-	CASSRRAGSNQPQHF
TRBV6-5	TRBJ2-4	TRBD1	CASSYRTGGQLPTENIQYF
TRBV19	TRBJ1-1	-	CASSISKNTEAFF
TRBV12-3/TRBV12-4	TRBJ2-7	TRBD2	CASSGTSGGYEQYF
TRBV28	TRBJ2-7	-	CTSSLDSPYEQYF
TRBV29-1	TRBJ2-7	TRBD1	CSVEKTGPYEQYF
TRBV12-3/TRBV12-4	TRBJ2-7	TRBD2	CASSISGTADSYEQYF
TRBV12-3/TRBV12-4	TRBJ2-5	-	CASSHPGETQYF
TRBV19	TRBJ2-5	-	CASSIEMAAETQYF
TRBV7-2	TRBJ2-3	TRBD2	CASSLLLAADTQYF
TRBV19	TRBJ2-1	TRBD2	CASSIAGLAGYNEQFF
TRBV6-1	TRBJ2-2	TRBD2	CASKTSEFTGELFF
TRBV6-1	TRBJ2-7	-	CASSLSLREYEQYF
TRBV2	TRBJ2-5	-	CASSKQETQYF
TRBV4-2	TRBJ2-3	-	CASSRKFGRDMTDTQYF